The T cell receptor (beta chain) under discussion was sequenced for a study of cytomegalovirus exposure and HLA in healthy donors. This clone has more than one count but fewer than ten. Primers: 60 Vbeta forward and 13 Jbeta reverse. Clones were read by immunoSEQ multiplex PCR, and TCRdb kept only the in-frame ones, dropping some. There are approximately 160,000 clones in the sample; about 71% occur only once, and 2.5% to 3% lies in the top ten. Sequencing was done on a sample of PBMCs. The sequence came from a woman aged 40 to 50 in good health and CMV-seropositive.

CDR3 amino acids: CASSHGTGNTYNEQFF. For the CDR3, the DNA is TGCGCCAGCAGCCACGGGACAGGGAATACCTACAATGAGCAGTTCTTC. The chain links TRBV4-3 to TRBJ2-1; 9 bases line up with TRBD1. Looked up from germline, CDR1 is LGHNA and CDR2 is YSLEER. The CDR3 runs 16 residues. Trimming at V came to 3 bases and at J to 2 bases, leaving 5 bases not matched to a gene.